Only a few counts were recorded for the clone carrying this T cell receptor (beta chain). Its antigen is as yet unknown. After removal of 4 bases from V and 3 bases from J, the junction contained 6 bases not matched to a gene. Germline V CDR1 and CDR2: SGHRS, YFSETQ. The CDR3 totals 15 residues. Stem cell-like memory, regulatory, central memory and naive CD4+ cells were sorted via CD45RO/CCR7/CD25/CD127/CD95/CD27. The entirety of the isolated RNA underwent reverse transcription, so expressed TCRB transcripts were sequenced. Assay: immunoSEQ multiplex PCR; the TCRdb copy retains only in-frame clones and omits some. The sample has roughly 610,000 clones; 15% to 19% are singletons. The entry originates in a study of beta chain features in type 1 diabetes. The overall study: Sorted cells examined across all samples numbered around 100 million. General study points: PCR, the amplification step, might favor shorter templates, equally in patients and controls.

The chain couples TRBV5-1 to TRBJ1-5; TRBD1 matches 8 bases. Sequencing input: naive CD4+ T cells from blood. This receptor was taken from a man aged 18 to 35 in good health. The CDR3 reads CASSLTTGVNQPQHF. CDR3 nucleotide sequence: TGCGCCAGCAGCCTTACGACAGGGGTCAATCAGCCCCAGCATTTT.